These 2 T cell receptor beta chains originate from one sample sequenced in a study of T-cell memory formation after mild COVID-19. Each CDR3 protein is one row after TCRdb ran MiXCR on the 5' RACE reads. The data show 450,000 to 700,000 distinct CDR3 sequences, with 15% to 20% seen just once and more than 10% held by the top ten. The sequencing input was PBMCs or a T cell subset sorted from them (not recorded which). All receptors come from an adult woman who had mild COVID-19 (a few samples of this study predate the infection). Cell type and time point are not known.

A single count supports this clonotype. This chain links TRBV7-2 with TRBJ2-3; TRBD2 aligns across 13 bases. Germline assignment: CDR1 SGHTA and CDR2 FQGNSA. The CDR3 extends over 18 amino acids. Germline trimming cut 3 bases from V and 1 base from J; bases unmatched to any gene: 7. In DNA form, the CDR3 reads TGTGCCAGCAGCTTCTGGACTAGCGGGAGTTTTGGCACAGATACGCAGTATTTT. Protein product: CASSFWTSGSFGTDTQYF.

As DNA, the CDR3 is TGCGCCAGCAGCCAAGATCCGACTAGCGAGCAGTTCTTC. Its translation: CASSQDPTSEQFF. The rearrangement uses TRBV4-1 and TRBJ2-1; 7 positions agree with TRBD2. CDR1 and CDR2 from the germline V gene are MGHRA and YSYEKL. V lost 0 bases and J lost 10; bases outside the gene matches: 3. The CDR3 loop spans 13 amino acids.